These 27 T cell receptor beta chains share one sample of origin, sequenced in a study of human T cells and chemical hapten exposure (dated by TCRdb to 2020 to 2023). To prepare the library, RACE was applied. Sequencing was performed on a NextSeq 500. The public sequencing data were trimmed at Q25 with fastp and processed into clonotypes with MiXCR by TCRdb, which kept only in-frame beta chains. CDR3 protein sequences are deduplicated, and each keeps its most common genes and DNA. The sample data list roughly 38,000 distinct CDR3 sequences, and 9.5% of these were observed just once. 26% of the sample is held by the ten biggest clonotypes. Read against the paper, the sample's time point label means: patch test 3, about 24 weeks after DPC sensitization. The treatment or condition label on this specimen signifies: therapeutic diphenylcyclopropenone sensitization with weekly scalp DPC. Total RNA was extracted from unfractionated whole blood collected in Tempus Blood RNA tubes.

The source material was whole blood, sampled in connection with sensitization to the hapten diphenylcyclopropenone (DPC). The receptors stem from a man aged 45 to 65 with alopecia areata. Some clones in this sample may be carry-over from other donors' samples.

Here the CDR3 reads CASSGPGGTDTQYF. The CDR3 DNA reads TGCGCCAGCAGCGGGCCGGGAGGAACAGATACGCAGTATTTT. This chain joins TRBV5-1 and TRBJ2-3, with 7 bases matching TRBD2. The J segment lost 3 bases and the V segment lost 4 bases, leaving 5 bases of the junction unmatched. The germline V gene has CDR1 SGHRS and CDR2 YFSETQ. CDR3 length: 14 amino acids.

This clonotype occurred a few times. This chain uses TRBV27 with TRBJ1-1; TRBD1 is a possible D gene (6 bases). The V gene's germline CDR1 is MNHEY and CDR2 SMNVEV (reference sequence). Trimming removed 6 bases from V and 1 base from J, with 15 bases in between. The CDR3 sequence is 15 residues long. The CDR3 DNA sequence: TGTGCCAGCAGCTATCAGGGACACTCGAACACTGAAGCTTTCTTT. It yields the protein CASSYQGHSNTEAFF.

This clonotype was found many times. The chain links TRBV28 to TRBJ2-7; 13 bases are a match to TRBD2. CDR1 and CDR2 from the germline V gene are MDHEN and SYDVKM. The V segment lost 6 bases and the J segment 0 bases; nucleotides outside the gene matches: 14. The CDR3 runs to 19 residues. The CDR3 nucleotides read TGTGCCAGCAGCCCCTCGCGACTAGCGGGAGGCCCCCACTCCTACGAGCAGTACTTC. Translating it yields CASSPSRLAGGPHSYEQYF.

This clonotype has just a few counts. CDR3 sequence reads: CAWSVYGHRYGYTF. The CDR3 DNA sequence: TGTGCCTGGAGTGTATATGGACATCGGTATGGCTACACCTTC. V and J are TRBV30 and TRBJ1-2, with D possibly matching TRBD1 (5 bases). The CDR3 sequence is 14 residues long. Germline CDR1 is GTSNPN and CDR2 is SVGIG (reference sequence). V dropped 0 bases and J dropped 5 bases, with 13 bases sitting between them. The whole variable domain, remainder taken from reference TRBV30 and TRBJ1-2, is SQTIHQWPATLVQPVGSPLSLECTVEGTSNPNLYWYRQAAGRGLQLLFYSVGIGQISSEVPQNLSASRPQDRQFILSSKKLLLSDSGFYLCAWSVYGHRYGYTFGSGTRLTVV.

This clonotype has ten or more counts. The rearrangement joins TRBV12-3 or TRBV12-4 to TRBJ2-1; D is ambiguous. This CDR3 has 13 residues. CDR3 in amino acids: CATKRTSYNEQFF. The CDR3, as DNA: TGTGCGACAAAACGGACCAGCTACAATGAGCAGTTCTTC.

This clonotype was counted ten times or more. The chain joins TRBV3-1 to TRBJ1-2; D uncertain. The CDR3 is 14 residues long. Trimming left V 0 bases short and J 3 bases short, with 8 bases between. Germline V gene lookup returns CDR1 LGHDT and CDR2 YNNKEL (reference sequence). Here the CDR3 reads CASSQDEDYYGYTF. In DNA, the CDR3 is TGTGCCAGCAGCCAAGATGAGGACTACTATGGCTACACCTTC.

The chain couples TRBV29-1 to TRBJ1-2; no firm D call. Germline V gene sequence: CDR1 SQVTM, CDR2 ANQGSEA. V lost 7 bases and J lost 7, with 16 bases in between. This CDR3 is built from 12 residues. The CDR3 loop is CSADGIRAGYTF. CDR3 in DNA: TGCAGCGCCGACGGCATCCGGGCTGGCTACACCTTC.

This clonotype was detected many times. This chain joins TRBV5-1 and TRBJ2-5, with D perhaps assigned TRBD1 or TRBD2 (6 bases each). The CDR3 has 14 residues. The V gene's germline CDR1 is SGHRS and CDR2 YFSETQ. Trimming shortened V by 4 bases and J by 4 bases, and 14 bases separated the two germline ends. The CDR3 protein is CASSIGGGRETQYF. The DNA of the CDR3 is TGCGCCAGCAGCATAGGGGGAGGCAGAGAGACCCAGTACTTC.

This clonotype has just a few counts. The chain recombines TRBV28 with TRBJ2-6; TRBD2 might be the D (5 bases). This CDR3 has 14 residues. The ends were cut back, 3 bases at V and 2 bases at J, with 5 bases in the middle. Germline loops: CDR1 MDHEN, CDR2 SYDVKM. For the CDR3, the DNA is TGTGCCAGCAGTTTGGAGGCTGGGGCCAACGTCCTGACTTTC. Amino acids: CASSLEAGANVLTF. The full variable domain, rest sourced from reference TRBV28 and TRBJ2-6, is DVKVTQSSRYLVKRTGEKVFLECVQDMDHENMFWYRQDPGLGLRLIYFSYDVKMKEKGDIPEGYSVSREKKERFSLILESASTNQTSMYLCASSLEAGANVLTFGAGSRLTVL.

The chain combines TRBV3-1 with TRBJ2-2, with 9 positions matching TRBD1. V gave up 7 bases and J gave up 4 bases; unmatched junction bases: 7. The germline gives CDR1 LGHDT, CDR2 YNNKEL (reference sequence). The CDR3 covers 15 residues. CDR3 residues: CASNLRQGGTGELFF. CDR3 DNA sequence: TGTGCCAGCAACCTTCGACAGGGGGGCACCGGGGAGCTGTTTTTT.

In this sample, this clonotype turned up many times. The J gene is TRBJ2-1, the V gene TRBV29-1; D possibly corresponds to TRBD2 (5 bases). V was shortened by 7 bases and J by 2 bases, with 9 bases between the two germline ends. The CDR3 contains 12 residues. CDR1 and CDR2 (germline): SQVTM, ANQGSEA. The CDR3 reads CSETGTYNEQFF. In nucleotides, the CDR3 is TGCAGCGAAACCGGGACCTACAATGAGCAGTTCTTC.

This clonotype occurred a few times. The chain uses TRBV29-1 and TRBJ2-2; D not resolved. V dropped 1 base and J dropped 0 bases, with 9 bases sitting between them. Germline V gives CDR1 SQVTM, CDR2 ANQGSEA. The CDR3 has 15 amino acids. The CDR3 loop is CSVEGTDPNTGELFF. Here the CDR3 DNA reads TGCAGCGTTGAAGGAACAGACCCGAACACCGGGGAGCTGTTTTTT.

This clonotype was seen repeatedly, ten times or more. The V call is TRBV29-1, the J call TRBJ2-1; TRBD2 agrees at 8 bases. The CDR3 is 14 residues long. V gave up 0 bases and J gave up 6 bases; unmatched junction bases: 4. The germline V gene has CDR1 SQVTM and CDR2 ANQGSEA. CDR3 loop: CSVEDRGTSNEQFF. In DNA, the CDR3 is TGCAGCGTTGAAGATCGCGGGACTAGCAATGAGCAGTTCTTC.

In its sample, this clonotype was seen many times. The chain recombines TRBV3-1 with TRBJ1-2, with a tentative D call TRBD1 (5 bases). This CDR3 is built from 15 residues. CDR1 LGHDT and CDR2 YNNKEL come from the germline V gene (reference sequence). Trimming cost V 5 bases and J 8 bases, with 21 bases left between them. CDR3 loop: CASSSAELAGRGYTF. CDR3 DNA: TGTGCCAGCAGCTCAGCCGAGTTGGCAGGGAGAGGCTACACCTTC.

The chain combines TRBV6-5 with TRBJ2-7, with 9 positions matching TRBD2. The CDR3 extends over 16 amino acids. Per the germline V gene, CDR1 is MNHEY and CDR2 is SVGAGI. Germline trimming cut 4 bases from V and 1 base from J; bases unmatched to any gene: 8. As DNA, the CDR3 is TGTGCCAGCAGTTCCTCCGTGACTAGCGGATCCTACGAGCAGTACTTC. This codes for CASSSSVTSGSYEQYF.

As for this clonotype: This may arise from a read error, as a much more abundant clone is one base away. The chain joins TRBV15 to TRBJ1-2; the D is unclear. The CDR3 length is 14 residues. V shed 0 bases and J shed 4 bases, with 9 bases lying between them. Germline V gene lookup returns CDR1 LNHNV and CDR2 YYDKDF (reference sequence). DNA of the CDR3: TGTGCCACCAGCAGAGATCAGCAGGTCTATGGCTACACCTTC. This encodes CATSRDQQVYGYTF.

This clonotype was detected only a few times. The chain is built from TRBV20-1 and TRBJ2-3; D is possibly TRBD1 (5 bases). Germline V gene lookup returns CDR1 DFQATT and CDR2 SNEGSKA (reference sequence). V was cut by 5 bases and J by 0 bases, with 6 bases left in between. CDR3 size: 12 residues. DNA for the CDR3: TGCAGTGCTGACAGTAGCACAGATACGCAGTATTTT. Protein sequence: CSADSSTDTQYF.

The chain joins TRBV5-1 to TRBJ2-1; no firm D call. The CDR3 length is 14 residues. Germline V gene data show CDR1 as SGHRS and CDR2 as YFSETQ. Trimming left V 0 bases short and J 2 bases short, with 6 bases between. CDR3 loop: CASSLGSAYNEQFF. The CDR3 bases are TGCGCCAGCAGCTTGGGCAGTGCCTACAATGAGCAGTTCTTC. The full variable domain, in which reference TRBV5-1 and TRBJ2-1 provide the parts outside the CDR3, is KAGVTQTPRYLIKTRGQQVTLSCSPISGHRSVSWYQQTPGQGLQFLFEYFSETQRNKGNFPGRFSGRQFSNSRSEMNVSTLELGDSALYLCASSLGSAYNEQFFGPGTRLTVL.

The chain combines TRBV6-5 with TRBJ1-5; possible D gene TRBD1, 5 bases. Trimming shortened V by 6 bases and J by 5 bases, and 11 bases separated the two germline ends. The germline V gene has CDR1 MNHEY and CDR2 SVGAGI. CDR3 length: 13 residues. The CDR3 sequence is CASRPQADQPQHF. The CDR3 region has the DNA TGTGCCAGCAGGCCACAGGCGGATCAGCCCCAGCATTTT.

The V gene is TRBV29-1, the J gene TRBJ1-1; a weak D match, TRBD1 (5 bases). The V gene's germline CDR1 is SQVTM and CDR2 ANQGSEA. The CDR3 runs 14 residues. V lost 4 bases and J lost 1, with 13 bases in between. The CDR3 DNA is TGCAGCGTTGTTCTGGGACGGGGGAACACTGAAGCTTTCTTT. This codes for CSVVLGRGNTEAFF.

CDR3 region: CASSFSTSTGELFF. The CDR3 DNA follows: TGCGCCAGCAGCTTCTCGACTAGTACCGGGGAGCTGTTTTTT. V usage is TRBV5-1 and J usage is TRBJ2-2, with TRBD2 as a possible D gene (6 bases). This CDR3 region has 14 residues. Per germline, CDR1 SGHRS and CDR2 YFSETQ. V gave up 2 bases and J gave up 5 bases, with 10 bases separating them. Using reference TRBV5-1 and TRBJ2-2 for the parts outside the CDR3, the full variable domain is KAGVTQTPRYLIKTRGQQVTLSCSPISGHRSVSWYQQTPGQGLQFLFEYFSETQRNKGNFPGRFSGRQFSNSRSEMNVSTLELGDSALYLCASSFSTSTGELFFGEGSRLTVL.

This clonotype was seen many times. The rearrangement joins TRBV12-3 or TRBV12-4 to TRBJ2-7, with D unclear. The CDR3 has 12 residues. Trimming removed 4 bases from V and 5 bases from J, with 9 bases in between. The CDR3 spells CASSSRVNEQYF. DNA of the CDR3: TGTGCCAGCAGTTCCCGGGTGAACGAGCAGTACTTC.

There are many counts of this clonotype. The chain is built from TRBV6-1 and TRBJ1-5; D not certain. CDR3 size: 13 residues. The V and J ends lost 8 bases and 8 bases respectively, with 16 bases between them. Germline lookup yields CDR1 MNHNS and CDR2 SASEGT. The chain's CDR3 is CASCVSITEPQHF. DNA of the CDR3: TGTGCCAGCTGCGTGAGTATCACGGAGCCCCAGCATTTT.

The chain has TRBV3-1 and TRBJ2-3, with 12 positions matching TRBD2. The length of the CDR3 is 15 residues. CDR1 and CDR2 from the germline V gene are LGHDT and YNNKEL (reference sequence). V lost 6 bases and J lost 5; bases outside the gene matches: 6. CDR3 sequence: CASRPTSGSGDTQYF. The CDR3 coding sequence is TGTGCCAGCAGACCGACTAGCGGGAGCGGAGATACGCAGTATTTT.

This clonotype came up a few times. V is TRBV29-1 and J is TRBJ2-1; unclear D gene. CDR1 is SQVTM, CDR2 ANQGSEA, per germline. This CDR3 comprises 13 residues. V lost 4 bases and J 7 bases, leaving 14 bases between the germline ends. DNA for the CDR3: TGCAGCGTTGGACTTTCCCGTGGGAATGAGCAGTTCTTC. This gives the protein CSVGLSRGNEQFF.

There are a few counts of this clonotype. The rearrangement links TRBV20-1 to TRBJ1-1; D uncertain. The germline V gene encodes CDR1 DFQATT and CDR2 SNEGSKA (reference sequence). The V end lost 3 bases, the J end lost 3 bases, and 5 bases lay between the germline ends. The CDR3 extends over 11 amino acids. CDR3 DNA sequence: TGCAGTGCTAGGGAATACACTGAAGCTTTCTTT. It yields the protein CSAREYTEAFF.

This clonotype appeared many times. The V and J genes are TRBV28 and TRBJ2-5, with 8 nucleotides matching TRBD1. The CDR3 runs 12 residues. CDR1 and CDR2 (germline): MDHEN, SYDVKM. J gave up 2 bases and V 10 bases, and 3 bases lay outside the gene matches. The CDR3 is CATRTGQETQYF. The CDR3 DNA sequence: TGTGCCACTCGGACAGGGCAAGAGACCCAGTACTTC.